The 14 T cell receptor beta chains below all came from one sample that was sequenced in a study of OX40 agonist ivuxolimab in advanced cancers. Clones were sequenced by immunoSEQ multiplex PCR, and TCRdb holds only the in-frame ones, with some missing. Of 60,000 to 70,000 clones listed, 70% to 90% are singletons. Sequencing used CD4+ or CD8+ T cells sorted from blood, obtained in a trial of the OX40 agonist ivuxolimab. The receptors here all came from an adult with an advanced solid tumor such as melanoma, head and neck, liver or kidney cancer.

The V and J genes are TRBV5-1 and TRBJ2-7; no firm D call. Germline V gene sequence: CDR1 SGHRS, CDR2 YFSETQ. V was trimmed by 0 bases and J by 2 bases, leaving 9 bases between them. This CDR3 comprises 14 residues. This chain's CDR3 is CASSLESFTYEQYF. Here the CDR3 DNA reads TGCGCCAGCAGCTTGGAGAGTTTCACCTACGAGCAGTACTTC.

The chain links TRBV4-2 to TRBJ1-4; D unresolved. V gave up 8 bases and J gave up 7 bases, with 23 bases separating them. Per the germline V gene, CDR1 is LGHNA and CDR2 is YNFKEQ. The CDR3 runs 16 residues. The DNA of the CDR3 is TGTGCCAGCCAAAGTCGGGCAGGACCCTTAGGTGAAAAACTGTTTTTT. Translation: CASQSRAGPLGEKLFF.

The rearrangement links TRBV11-2 to TRBJ1-3, with a tentative D call TRBD1 (6 bases). Trimming removed 5 bases from V and 9 bases from J, with 20 bases in between. The CDR3 contains 15 residues. Germline assignment: CDR1 SGHAT and CDR2 FQNNGV. The CDR3 reads CASSPLLPGTTTIYF. The CDR3 DNA sequence: TGTGCCAGCAGCCCCCTTCTCCCCGGGACAACCACCATATATTTT.

The rearrangement links TRBV2 to TRBJ2-7; no reliable D call. V was pared by 3 bases and J by 3 bases, with 9 bases between. Germline CDR1 SNHLY, CDR2 FYNNEI. The CDR3 is made up of 13 amino acids. CDR3: CASSDTTNYEQYF. CDR3 DNA sequence: TGTGCCAGCAGTGATACTACTAACTACGAGCAGTACTTC.

The V and J genes are TRBV2 and TRBJ2-7, with D unresolved. The CDR3 covers 14 residues. V gave up 3 bases and J gave up 10 bases, with 19 bases separating them. The germline V gene encodes CDR1 SNHLY and CDR2 FYNNEI. CDR3 loop: CASSDRQRTLIQYF. The CDR3 nucleotides are TGTGCCAGCAGTGATCGGCAGCGCACATTAATTCAGTACTTC.

The V gene is TRBV5-1, the J gene TRBJ2-1; 13 nucleotides agree with TRBD2. The CDR3 sequence is 17 residues long. Germline CDR1 SGHRS, CDR2 YFSETQ. The ends lost 0 bases at V and 8 bases at J; junction bases unmatched: 8. The CDR3 loop reads CASSLGLTSGRADEQFF. The CDR3 DNA is TGCGCCAGCAGCTTGGGGTTAACTAGCGGGAGGGCCGATGAGCAGTTCTTC.

This sequence joins TRBV11-2 and TRBJ2-1, with D perhaps given as TRBD1 or TRBD2 (5 bases each). The CDR3 extends over 14 amino acids. Germline V gene lookup returns CDR1 SGHAT and CDR2 FQNNGV. Trimming removed 4 bases from V and 16 bases from J, with 23 bases in between. CDR3 protein: CASSSTLTGTMFFF. The CDR3 DNA is TGTGCCAGCAGCTCAACCCTTACCGGGACCATGTTCTTCTTC.

The chain joins TRBV7-9 to TRBJ2-1, with TRBD2 matching 8 bases. The CDR3 length is 14 residues. Trimming took 7 bases from V and 7 from J; bases not matched to a gene: 9. CDR1 is SEHNR and CDR2 is FQNEAQ in the germline V gene (reference sequence). The CDR3 nucleotides are TGTGCCAGCATCAATGCGGGGGGTGGTAATGAGCAGTTCTTC. Translation: CASINAGGGNEQFF.

The chain couples TRBV4-3 to TRBJ2-7, with 11 bases identical to TRBD2. The CDR3 is made up of 15 amino acids. In germline, CDR1 is LGHNA, CDR2 YSLEER. V shed 4 bases, J shed 4 bases, and the junction held 6 bases outside the gene matches. The CDR3 DNA is TGCGCCAGCAGCCTTGGGACTAGCGGAGATTACGAGCAGTACTTC. Protein product: CASSLGTSGDYEQYF.

The chain recombines TRBV27 with TRBJ2-7, with D possibly being TRBD1 (5 bases). The V gene lost 5 bases and the J gene lost 4 bases, with 21 bases spanning the gap. This CDR3 is 16 amino acids long. Germline V lookup: CDR1 MNHEY, CDR2 SMNVEV (reference sequence). The CDR3 DNA follows: TGTGCCAGCAGTCCAGCCAGGGCAGGGCTTAGGTACGAGCAGTACTTC. Protein sequence: CASSPARAGLRYEQYF.

This chain joins TRBV7-2 and TRBJ2-5; no definite D call. Trimming pared 1 base from V and 5 bases from J, leaving 8 bases between. The germline V gene has CDR1 SGHTA and CDR2 FQGNSA. This CDR3 contains 13 residues. The CDR3 DNA sequence: TGTGCCAGCAGCTTAGTATCTCGTGAGACCCAGTACTTC. Translated: CASSLVSRETQYF.

The genes are TRBV6-4 and TRBJ2-5; D is perhaps TRBD2 (6 bases). The CDR3 has 17 residues. Trimming removed 0 bases from V and 3 bases from J, with 17 bases in between. Germline assignment: CDR1 MRHNA and CDR2 SNTAGT. Here the CDR3 DNA reads TGTGCCAGCAGTGACTCGGACCAGACTAGACTCGAAGAGACCCAGTACTTC. This translates into CASSDSDQTRLEETQYF.

The CDR3 DNA follows: TGCAGCGTCGGACTCTTATTTAACAATGAGCAGTTCTTC. This gives the protein CSVGLLFNNEQFF. The V and J genes are TRBV29-1 and TRBJ2-1; tentatively, D is TRBD2 (5 bases). The V gene's germline CDR1 is SQVTM and CDR2 ANQGSEA. V was trimmed by 6 bases and J by 5 bases, leaving 14 bases between them. The CDR3 is 13 residues long.

The J gene is TRBJ2-1, the V gene TRBV21-1; TRBD2 is the table's D call and was not checked against the DNA. TRBV21-1 is a pseudogene locus. The CDR3 length is 18 residues. The CDR3 DNA is TGTGCCAGCAGCAATCAGACTCTTAGCGGGGGGGCTAGGGATGAGCAGTTCTTC. The encoded protein is CASSNQTLSGGARDEQFF.